This T cell receptor (beta chain) is from a study of long-term antiretroviral therapy in people with HIV. General study points: It was observed that HIV repertoires exhibited narrower CDR3 length ranges than controls. Pre-ART-expanded clones dominated the repertoire at all time points. With ART, diversity went up but was still lower than in transplant donor controls. Collection of the blood, which took place between the mid-2000s and the late 2010s, possibly occurred under older ART regimens.

Version v3.0 of the immunoSEQ assay ran at survey level. Sequencing used immunoSEQ multiplex PCR; TCRdb keeps in-frame clones, though not all of them. This table holds 25,000 or so clones, over 75% found once. CDR3 length equals 12 residues. Germline V lookup: CDR1 WSHSY, CDR2 SAAADI. The V end was cut by 3 bases, the J end by 10 bases, with 10 bases between. On this clone: Its antigen is undetermined.

The sequenced sample was unsorted PBMCs, obtained 0.5 years after starting antiretroviral therapy. The genes are TRBV10-2 and TRBJ2-1; D is perhaps TRBD2 (5 bases). This receptor was obtained from a woman aged 18-29 years with HIV. In DNA form, the CDR3 reads TGCGCCAGCAGTGACCTTATAGCGGAGCAGTTCTTC. Its protein product is CASSDLIAEQFF.